Sequencing of this T cell receptor beta chain was carried out in a study of beta chain features in type 1 diabetes. The authors reverse transcribed all of the isolated RNA, so sequencing captured expressed TCRB transcripts. Here immunoSEQ multiplex PCR was the method, and the copy in TCRdb shows in-frame clones only, minus some. Of around 300,000 clones in the sample, roughly 11% were seen once. Notes on this clone: Relative to the germline gene, one junction end is altered; a read error may explain this.

The CDR3 has 13 amino acids. The germline V gene has CDR1 SQVTM and CDR2 ANQGSEA. The TCR was taken from a woman aged 25 to 39 in good health. The sequencing sample was made of naive CD4+ T cells from blood. This chain links TRBV29-1 with TRBJ2-7, with 10 bases lining up with TRBD1. CDR3 sequence (DNA): TGCAGCGTCCAACCACCGGGACAGGGGCGGCGGGACTTC. It codes for CSVQPPGQGRRDF.